This T cell receptor beta chain was sequenced for a study of cytomegalovirus exposure and HLA in healthy donors. Study-wide context: In an early release, HLA-typed donors contributed approximately 82 million unique TCR sequences. Findings and limits, study-wide: A missense DCLRE1C variant was associated with V- and J-gene trimming of TCR beta chains in a later analysis, and an independent cohort replicated the association. There were 150 to 200 TCR beta chains listed as cytomegalovirus-associated. Owing to their indistinguishability, certain V segments, notably TRBV6-2 and TRBV6-3, were excluded.

With V trimmed by 6 bases and J by 8 bases, 8 bases remained unmatched. The CDR3 has 14 residues. CDR1 is MNHNS and CDR2 is SASEGT in the germline V gene. The PCR had 60 Vbeta and 13 Jbeta primers. Sequenced by immunoSEQ multiplex PCR; TCRdb stores in-frame clones only, minus some. The sample records 120,000 to 150,000 clones, roughly 72% being singletons. Concerning this clone itself: Its target is not known.

The sequence derives from a man in his forties in good health and CMV-seronegative. V gene TRBV6-1 combines with J gene TRBJ1-4, with 8 positions matching TRBD1. Sequencing was done on a sample of PBMCs. The CDR3 bases are TGTGCCAGCAGCTGGACAGGGTCCAACGAAAAACTGTTTTTT. This translates into CASSWTGSNEKLFF.